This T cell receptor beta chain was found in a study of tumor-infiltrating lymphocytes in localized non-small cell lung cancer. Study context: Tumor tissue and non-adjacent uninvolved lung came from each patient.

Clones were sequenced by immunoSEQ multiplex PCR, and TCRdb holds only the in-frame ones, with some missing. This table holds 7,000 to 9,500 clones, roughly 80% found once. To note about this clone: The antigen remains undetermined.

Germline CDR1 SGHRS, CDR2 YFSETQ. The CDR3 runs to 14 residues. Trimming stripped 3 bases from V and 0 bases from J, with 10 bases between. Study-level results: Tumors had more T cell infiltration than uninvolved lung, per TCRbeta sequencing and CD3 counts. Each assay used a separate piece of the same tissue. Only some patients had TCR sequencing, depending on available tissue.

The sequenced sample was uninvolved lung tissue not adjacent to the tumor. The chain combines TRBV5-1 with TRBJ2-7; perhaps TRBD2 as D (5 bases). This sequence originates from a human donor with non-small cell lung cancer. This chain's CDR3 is CASSYGEISYEQYF. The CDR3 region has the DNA TGCGCCAGCAGCTACGGGGAAATCTCCTACGAGCAGTACTTC.